This TCR beta chain was identified in a study of blood T cells in healthy people across ages. General study points: Without sorted subsets, naive and antigen-experienced compartments could not be conclusively compared.

It was with a sample-barcoded 5' primer and a J-beta primer mix that a second PCR of roughly 7 to 12 cycles was run. TCRdb independently ran MiXCR on the 5' RACE reads; one entry per CDR3 protein. This sample has approximately 700,000 distinct CDR3 sequences, with about 32% found just once. There are many counts of this clonotype. No antigen is known for it. The CDR3 contains 16 residues. The J segment lost 6 bases and the V segment lost 3 bases, leaving 8 bases of the junction unmatched. The germline gives CDR1 SGHRS, CDR2 YFSETQ. Specimen: blood. The chain has TRBV5-1 and TRBJ2-1, with 11 bases matching TRBD1. This sequence originates from a woman of 80 years or more in good health. The chain's CDR3 is CASSWTGQGASNEQFF. In DNA form, the CDR3 reads TGCGCCAGCAGCTGGACCGGACAGGGGGCCTCCAATGAGCAGTTCTTC. Full variable domain (missing parts from reference TRBV5-1 and TRBJ2-1): KAGVTQTPRYLIKTRGQQVTLSCSPISGHRSVSWYQQTPGQGLQFLFEYFSETQRNKGNFPGRFSGRQFSNSRSEMNVSTLELGDSALYLCASSWTGQGASNEQFFGPGTRLTVL.